One and the same sample provided the 17 T cell receptor beta chains below, sequenced in a study of radiotherapy plus CTLA-4 blockade in lung cancer. Some clones are missing from TCRdb's copy, which holds only in-frame ones; the method was immunoSEQ multiplex PCR. This table has roughly 90,000 clones, around 88% appearing once. Sequencing was performed on peripheral blood, taken from a patient treated with radiotherapy plus ipilimumab. The receptors here all came from a human donor with non-small cell lung cancer that progressed on radiotherapy plus ipilimumab.

This sequence joins TRBV19 and TRBJ1-5, with D perhaps matching TRBD1 (5 bases). V was shortened by 6 bases and J by 0 bases, with 12 bases between the two germline ends. Germline V gives CDR1 LNHDA, CDR2 SQIVND (reference sequence). This CDR3 spans 15 amino acids. The CDR3 reads CASSWDRDSNQPQHF. DNA of the CDR3: TGTGCCAGTAGCTGGGACCGAGATAGCAATCAGCCCCAGCATTTT.

The chain uses TRBV6-1 and TRBJ2-7; D uncertain. Trimming stripped 6 bases from V and 3 bases from J, with 15 bases between. There are 14 residues in the CDR3. Germline loops: CDR1 MNHNS, CDR2 SASEGT. CDR3 nucleotides: TGTGCCAGCAGCCTGGCCGCCGGTGGCTACGAGCAGTACTTC. This translates into CASSLAAGGYEQYF.

V usage is TRBV5-1 and J usage is TRBJ1-1; tentatively, D is TRBD1 (5 bases). Looked up from germline, CDR1 is SGHRS and CDR2 is YFSETQ. CDR3 size: 14 residues. V was shortened by 2 bases and J by 4 bases, with 12 bases between the two germline ends. DNA for the CDR3: TGCGCCAGCAGCTTCAGTAATGGGGCCACTGAAGCTTTCTTT. Its translation is CASSFSNGATEAFF.

The chain has TRBV6-5 and TRBJ1-1, with no clear D. Trimming cost V 0 bases and J 1 base, with 3 bases left between them. Germline loops: CDR1 MNHEY, CDR2 SVGAGI. This CDR3 region has 13 residues. DNA for the CDR3: TGTGCCAGCAGTTACTCTACGAACACTGAAGCTTTCTTT. It is translated as CASSYSTNTEAFF.

The sample holds a few counts of this clone. The J gene is TRBJ2-3, the V gene TRBV7-9, with no clear D. CDR1 is SEHNR, CDR2 FQNEAQ, per germline (reference sequence). The CDR3 covers 13 residues. Trimming removed 3 bases at V and 3 bases at J, with 7 bases between. The CDR3 sequence is CASSLLGTDTQYF. The CDR3 region has the DNA TGTGCCAGCAGCTTGCTGGGGACAGATACGCAGTATTTT.

The V and J genes are TRBV5-1 and TRBJ2-7; TRBD1 aligns across 9 bases. From germline, CDR1 is SGHRS and CDR2 YFSETQ. J lost 3 bases, V lost 4 bases, and 5 bases had no gene match. This CDR3 has 14 amino acids. The CDR3, as DNA: TGCGCCAGCAGCACACGACAGGGGGACTACGAGCAGTACTTC. Translated: CASSTRQGDYEQYF.

The chain recombines TRBV23-1 with TRBJ2-7; a weak D match, TRBD2 (6 bases). TRBV23-1 is classed as an ORF, of uncertain function. V lost 6 bases to trimming and J lost 3 bases, with 18 bases between them. The CDR3 has 15 residues. Written as DNA, the CDR3 is TGCGCCAGCAGGGAGGGAGGAATCGGTAACTACGAGCAGTACTTC. As protein: CASREGGIGNYEQYF.

The chain carries TRBV2 and TRBJ1-3; no clear D. This CDR3 is built from 14 residues. V lost 6 bases, J lost 0 bases, and 9 bases lay in between. CDR1 is SNHLY, CDR2 FYNNEI, per germline. CDR3 residues: CASSDWSSGNTIYF. Here the CDR3 DNA reads TGTGCCAGCAGCGACTGGAGCTCTGGAAACACCATATATTTT.

The V gene is TRBV30, the J gene TRBJ2-7; D remains unclear. V was cut by 3 bases and J by 3 bases, with 12 bases left in between. Germline lookup yields CDR1 GTSNPN and CDR2 SVGIG (reference sequence). The CDR3 runs 13 residues. The CDR3 is CAWRGGKSYEQYF. The DNA for the CDR3 is TGTGCCTGGAGGGGTGGAAAGAGCTACGAGCAGTACTTC.

The rearrangement links TRBV2 to TRBJ1-1; D not resolved. This CDR3 is built from 11 residues. Looked up from germline, CDR1 is SNHLY and CDR2 is FYNNEI. Deletions cut 7 bases from V and 1 base from J, with 4 bases between. The CDR3 here is CASTRNTEAFF. The CDR3 DNA reads as TGTGCCAGCACCAGGAACACTGAAGCTTTCTTT.

With respect to this clone: The same CDR3 is also encoded by other DNA sequences in this sample. The chain is built from TRBV19 and TRBJ2-3, with D possibly being TRBD2 (6 bases). Germline CDR1 reads LNHDA; CDR2 reads SQIVND (reference sequence). The CDR3 runs 13 residues. Trimming took off 6 bases at V and 1 base at J, with 8 bases between the two ends. The CDR3 is CASRPSGTDTQYF. The CDR3 DNA follows: TGTGCCAGTAGGCCTAGCGGCACAGATACGCAGTATTTT.

The chain uses TRBV6-6 and TRBJ2-1; 10 bases line up with TRBD2. The CDR3 runs to 16 residues. Germline V gene data show CDR1 as MNHNY and CDR2 as SVGAGI (reference sequence). The trim removed 2 bases at V and 7 bases at J, leaving 8 bases unmatched. The CDR3 sequence is CASSYRPSGSKNEQFF. The CDR3 DNA follows: TGTGCCAGCAGTTACAGGCCTAGCGGGAGTAAGAATGAGCAGTTCTTC.

The chain combines TRBV5-4 with TRBJ1-2; D is uncertain. The germline V and J ends were trimmed by 5 bases and 4 bases, with 15 bases remaining between them. The CDR3 runs to 14 residues. CDR1 and CDR2 (germline): SGHNT, YYREEE (reference sequence). This CDR3 is CASRGPSSAYGYTF. CDR3 nucleotide sequence: TGTGCCAGCAGAGGACCATCTTCGGCCTATGGCTACACCTTC.

The J gene is TRBJ2-5, the V gene TRBV6-5; D assignment may be TRBD1 or TRBD2 (5 bases each). The CDR3 is made up of 14 amino acids. Trimming took off 2 bases at V and 2 bases at J, with 9 bases between the two ends. Germline V CDR1 and CDR2: MNHEY, SVGAGI. The CDR3 DNA follows: TGTGCCAGCAGTTACCGAGGGGCTCAAGAGACCCAGTACTTC. Its protein is CASSYRGAQETQYF.

In its sample, this clone was seen once. The chain carries TRBV2 and TRBJ2-7, with D perhaps matching TRBD1 (6 bases). CDR3 length equals 13 residues. Germline CDR1 and CDR2: SNHLY and FYNNEI. V shed 5 bases and J shed 3 bases, with 11 bases lying between them. The chain's CDR3 is CASSTDRNYEQYF. The CDR3 DNA reads as TGTGCCAGCAGTACCGACAGGAACTACGAGCAGTACTTC.

For this clone: One end of the junction varies from germline; a read error may be responsible. V is TRBV6-5 and J is TRBJ2-3; 12 bases are a match to TRBD2. The germline CDR1 and CDR2 sequences are MNHEY and SVGAGI. The CDR3 is made up of 13 amino acids. The CDR3 nucleotides are TGTGCCAGCAGTTACACTAGCGGGAGGTTCCCTGTGTGG. Translating it yields CASSYTSGRFPVW.

The chain uses TRBV4-1 and TRBJ1-2; 7 bases are shared with TRBD1. The germline V gene encodes CDR1 MGHRA and CDR2 YSYEKL. After removal of 5 bases from V and 7 bases from J, the junction contained 10 bases not matched to a gene. The CDR3 is 14 amino acids. CDR3 coding DNA: TGCGCCAGCAGCTCAGGGGAAAGGACAGGTGGCTACACCTTC. This sequence encodes CASSSGERTGGYTF.